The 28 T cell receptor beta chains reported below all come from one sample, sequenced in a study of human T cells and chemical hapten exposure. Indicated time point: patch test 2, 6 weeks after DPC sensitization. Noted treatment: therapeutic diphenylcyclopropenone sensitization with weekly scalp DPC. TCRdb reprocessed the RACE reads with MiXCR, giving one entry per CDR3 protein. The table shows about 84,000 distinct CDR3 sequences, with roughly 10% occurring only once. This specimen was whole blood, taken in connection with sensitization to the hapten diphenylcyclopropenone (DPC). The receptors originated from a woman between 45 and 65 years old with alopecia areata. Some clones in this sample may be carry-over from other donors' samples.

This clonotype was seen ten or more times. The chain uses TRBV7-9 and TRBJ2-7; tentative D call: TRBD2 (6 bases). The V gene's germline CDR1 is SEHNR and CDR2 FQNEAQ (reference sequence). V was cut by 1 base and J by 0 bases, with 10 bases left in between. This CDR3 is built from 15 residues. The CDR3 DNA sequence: TGTGCCAGCAGCTTAGATAGCGGTTACTCCTACGAGCAGTACTTC. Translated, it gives CASSLDSGYSYEQYF.

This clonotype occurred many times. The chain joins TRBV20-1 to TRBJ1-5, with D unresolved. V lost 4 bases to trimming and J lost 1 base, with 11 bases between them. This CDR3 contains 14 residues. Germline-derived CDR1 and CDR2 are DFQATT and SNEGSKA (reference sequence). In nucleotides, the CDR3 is TGCAGTGCTACCCGATTGGGGAGCAATCAGCCCCAGCATTTT. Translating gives CSATRLGSNQPQHF.

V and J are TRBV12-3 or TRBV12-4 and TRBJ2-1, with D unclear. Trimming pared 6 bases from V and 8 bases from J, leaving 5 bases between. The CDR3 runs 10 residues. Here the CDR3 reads CASSLYEQFF. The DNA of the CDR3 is TGTGCCAGCAGCCTGTATGAGCAGTTCTTC.

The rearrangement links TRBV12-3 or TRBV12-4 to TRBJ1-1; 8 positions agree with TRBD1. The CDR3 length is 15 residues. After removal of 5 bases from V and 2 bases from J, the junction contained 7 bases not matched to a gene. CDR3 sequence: CASSLLTGVNTEAFF. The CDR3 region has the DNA TGTGCCAGCAGTCTCCTGACAGGGGTAAACACTGAAGCTTTCTTT.

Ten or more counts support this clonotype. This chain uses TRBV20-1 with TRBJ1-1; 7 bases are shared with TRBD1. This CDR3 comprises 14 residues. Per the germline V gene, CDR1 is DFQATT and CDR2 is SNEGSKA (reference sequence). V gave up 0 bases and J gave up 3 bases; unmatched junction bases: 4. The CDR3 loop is CSAREEGADTEAFF. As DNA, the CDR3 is TGCAGTGCTAGAGAGGAGGGGGCAGACACTGAAGCTTTCTTT.

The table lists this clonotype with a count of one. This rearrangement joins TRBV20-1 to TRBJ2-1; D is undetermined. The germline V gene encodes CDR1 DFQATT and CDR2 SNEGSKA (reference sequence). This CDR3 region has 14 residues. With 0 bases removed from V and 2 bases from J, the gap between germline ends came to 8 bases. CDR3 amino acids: CSARDRLAYNEQFF. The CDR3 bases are TGCAGTGCTAGAGATCGGCTAGCCTACAATGAGCAGTTCTTC.

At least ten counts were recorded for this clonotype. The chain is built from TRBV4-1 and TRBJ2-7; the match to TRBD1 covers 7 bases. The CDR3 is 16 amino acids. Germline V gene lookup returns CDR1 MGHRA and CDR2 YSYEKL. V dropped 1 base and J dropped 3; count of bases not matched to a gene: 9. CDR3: CASSQGTGTEVYEQYF. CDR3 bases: TGCGCCAGCAGCCAAGGGACCGGGACAGAGGTCTACGAGCAGTACTTC.

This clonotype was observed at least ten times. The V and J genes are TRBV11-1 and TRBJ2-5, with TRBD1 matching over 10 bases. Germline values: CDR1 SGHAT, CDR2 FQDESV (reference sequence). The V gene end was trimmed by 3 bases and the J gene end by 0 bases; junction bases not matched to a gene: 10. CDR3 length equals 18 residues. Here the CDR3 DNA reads TGTGCCAGCAGCTTTACCTTAACCGGGACAGGGGACCAAGAGACCCAGTACTTC. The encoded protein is CASSFTLTGTGDQETQYF.

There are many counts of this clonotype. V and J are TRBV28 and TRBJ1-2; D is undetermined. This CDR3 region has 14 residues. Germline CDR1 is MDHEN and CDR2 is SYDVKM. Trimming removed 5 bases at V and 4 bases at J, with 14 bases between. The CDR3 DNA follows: TGTGCCAGCAGTCCCCCCGGGCGGACCTATGGCTACACCTTC. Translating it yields CASSPPGRTYGYTF.

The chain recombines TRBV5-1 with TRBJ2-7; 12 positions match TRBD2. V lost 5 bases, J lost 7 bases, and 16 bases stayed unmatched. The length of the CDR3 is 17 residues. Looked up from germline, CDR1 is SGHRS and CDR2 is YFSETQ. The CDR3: CASREVVASGRAWEQYF. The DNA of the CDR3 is TGCGCCAGCAGGGAAGTCGTGGCTAGCGGGAGGGCCTGGGAGCAGTACTTC.

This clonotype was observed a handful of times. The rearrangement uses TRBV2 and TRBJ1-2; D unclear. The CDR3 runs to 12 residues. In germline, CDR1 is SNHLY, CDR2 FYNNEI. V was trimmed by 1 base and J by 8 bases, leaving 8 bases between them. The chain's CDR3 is CASSEDSMGYTF. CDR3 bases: TGTGCCAGCAGTGAAGATAGTATGGGCTACACCTTC.

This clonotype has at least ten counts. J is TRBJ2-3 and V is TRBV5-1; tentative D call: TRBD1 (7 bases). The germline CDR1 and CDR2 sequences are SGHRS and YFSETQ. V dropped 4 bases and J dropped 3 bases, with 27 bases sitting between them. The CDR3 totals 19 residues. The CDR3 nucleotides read TGCGCCAGCAGCGGAAAGACAGGGTATGAGGCGGGGAATACAGATACGCAGTATTTT. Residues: CASSGKTGYEAGNTDTQYF. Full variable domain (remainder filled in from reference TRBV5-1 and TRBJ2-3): KAGVTQTPRYLIKTRGQQVTLSCSPISGHRSVSWYQQTPGQGLQFLFEYFSETQRNKGNFPGRFSGRQFSNSRSEMNVSTLELGDSALYLCASSGKTGYEAGNTDTQYFGPGTRLTVL.

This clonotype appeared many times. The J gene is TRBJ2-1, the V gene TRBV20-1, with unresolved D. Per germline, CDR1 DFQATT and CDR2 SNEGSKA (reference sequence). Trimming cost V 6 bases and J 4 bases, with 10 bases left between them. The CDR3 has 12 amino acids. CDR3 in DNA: TGCAGTGCGAGACCCAGGTACAATGAGCAGTTCTTC. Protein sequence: CSARPRYNEQFF.

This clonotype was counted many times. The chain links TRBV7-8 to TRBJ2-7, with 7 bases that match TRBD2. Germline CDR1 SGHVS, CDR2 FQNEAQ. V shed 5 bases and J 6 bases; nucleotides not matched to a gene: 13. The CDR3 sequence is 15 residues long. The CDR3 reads CASSPRLAGDREQYF. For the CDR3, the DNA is TGTGCCAGCAGCCCACGCTTGGCGGGAGACCGCGAGCAGTACTTC.

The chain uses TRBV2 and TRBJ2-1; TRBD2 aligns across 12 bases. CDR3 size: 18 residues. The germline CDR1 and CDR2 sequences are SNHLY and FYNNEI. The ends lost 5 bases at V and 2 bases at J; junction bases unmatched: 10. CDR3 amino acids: CASSRRTSGAPTYNEQFF. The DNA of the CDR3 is TGTGCCAGCAGTAGACGGACTAGCGGGGCGCCCACCTACAATGAGCAGTTCTTC.

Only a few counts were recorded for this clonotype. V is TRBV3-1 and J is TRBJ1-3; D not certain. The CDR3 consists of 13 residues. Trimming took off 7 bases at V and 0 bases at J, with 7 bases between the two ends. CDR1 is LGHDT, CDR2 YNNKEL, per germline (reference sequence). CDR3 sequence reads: CASKRTSGNTIYF. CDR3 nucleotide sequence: TGTGCCAGCAAACGTACCTCTGGAAACACCATATATTTT.

The CDR3 is CAWSSSRYNEQFF. In DNA form, the CDR3 reads TGTGCCTGGAGTTCCAGCCGCTACAATGAGCAGTTCTTC. V gene TRBV30 combines with J gene TRBJ2-1; the D is unclear. The CDR3 consists of 13 residues. V was clipped by 2 bases and J by 3 bases, with 8 bases between them. Looked up from germline, CDR1 is GTSNPN and CDR2 is SVGIG (reference sequence).

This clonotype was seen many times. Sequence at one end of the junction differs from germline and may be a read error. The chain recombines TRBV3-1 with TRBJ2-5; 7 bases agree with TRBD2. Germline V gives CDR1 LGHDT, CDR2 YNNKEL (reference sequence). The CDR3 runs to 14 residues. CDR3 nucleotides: TGTGCCAGCAACCAACCTAGCGGAGAAGAGACCCAGTACTTC. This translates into CASNQPSGEETQYF.

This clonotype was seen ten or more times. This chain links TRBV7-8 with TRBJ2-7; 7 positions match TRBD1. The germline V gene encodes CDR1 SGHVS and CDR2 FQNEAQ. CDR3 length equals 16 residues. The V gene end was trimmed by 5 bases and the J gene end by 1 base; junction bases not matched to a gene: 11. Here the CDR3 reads CASSPLSGTASYEQYF. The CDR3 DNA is TGTGCCAGCAGCCCCCTGTCCGGGACAGCTTCCTACGAGCAGTACTTC. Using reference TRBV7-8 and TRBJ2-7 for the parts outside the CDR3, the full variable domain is GAGVSQSPRYKVAKRGQDVALRCDPISGHVSLFWYQQALGQGPEFLTYFQNEAQLDKSGLPSDRFFAERPEGSVSTLKIQRTQQEDSAVYLCASSPLSGTASYEQYFGPGTRLTVT.

CDR3 DNA: TGTGCCTGGACAAGGGACGGAACTAGCACAGATACGCAGTATTTT. Translated: CAWTRDGTSTDTQYF. The V and J genes are TRBV30 and TRBJ2-3, with D perhaps assigned TRBD1 or TRBD2 (5 bases each). CDR1 GTSNPN and CDR2 SVGIG come from the germline V gene (reference sequence). The CDR3 is 15 residues long. V was cut by 4 bases and J by 0 bases, with 14 bases left in between.

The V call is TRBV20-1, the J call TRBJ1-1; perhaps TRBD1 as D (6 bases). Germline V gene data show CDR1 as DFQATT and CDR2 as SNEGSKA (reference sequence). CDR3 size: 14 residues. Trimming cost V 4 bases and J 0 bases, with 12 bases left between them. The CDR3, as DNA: TGCAGTGCTACACGAGGGGGGCTGAACACTGAAGCTTTCTTT. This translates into CSATRGGLNTEAFF.

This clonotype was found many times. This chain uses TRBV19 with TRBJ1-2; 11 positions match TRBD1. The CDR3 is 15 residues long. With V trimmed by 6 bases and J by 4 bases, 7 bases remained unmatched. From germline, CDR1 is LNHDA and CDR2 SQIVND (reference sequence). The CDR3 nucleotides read TGTGCCAGTAGAATCGGACAGGGGGCGAGCTATGGCTACACCTTC. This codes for CASRIGQGASYGYTF.

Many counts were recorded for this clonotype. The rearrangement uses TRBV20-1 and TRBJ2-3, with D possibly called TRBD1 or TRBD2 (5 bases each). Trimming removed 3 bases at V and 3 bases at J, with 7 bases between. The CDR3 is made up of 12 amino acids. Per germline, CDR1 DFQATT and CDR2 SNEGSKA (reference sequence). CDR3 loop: CSASGGTDTQYF. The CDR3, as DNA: TGCAGTGCTAGTGGGGGAACAGATACGCAGTATTTT.

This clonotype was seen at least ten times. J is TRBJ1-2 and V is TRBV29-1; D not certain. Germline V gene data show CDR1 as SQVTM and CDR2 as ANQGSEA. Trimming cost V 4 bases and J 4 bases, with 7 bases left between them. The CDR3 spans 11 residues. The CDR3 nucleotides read TGCAGCGTTGGTAGAGGCTATGGCTACACCTTC. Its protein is CSVGRGYGYTF. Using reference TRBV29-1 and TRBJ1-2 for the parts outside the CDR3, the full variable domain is SAVISQKPSRDICQRGTSLTIQCQVDSQVTMMFWYRQQPGQSLTLIATANQGSEATYESGFVIDKFPISRPNLTFSTLTVSNMSPEDSSIYLCSVGRGYGYTFGSGTRLTVV.

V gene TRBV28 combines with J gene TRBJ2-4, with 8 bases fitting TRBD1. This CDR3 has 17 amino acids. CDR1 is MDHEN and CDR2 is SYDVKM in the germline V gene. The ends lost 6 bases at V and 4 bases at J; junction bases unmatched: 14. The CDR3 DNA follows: TGTGCCAGCAGCCGGGGGCGGACAGGGTCGTTAAAAAACATTCAGTACTTC. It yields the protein CASSRGRTGSLKNIQYF. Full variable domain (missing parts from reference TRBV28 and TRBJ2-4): DVKVTQSSRYLVKRTGEKVFLECVQDMDHENMFWYRQDPGLGLRLIYFSYDVKMKEKGDIPEGYSVSREKKERFSLILESASTNQTSMYLCASSRGRTGSLKNIQYFGAGTRLSVL.

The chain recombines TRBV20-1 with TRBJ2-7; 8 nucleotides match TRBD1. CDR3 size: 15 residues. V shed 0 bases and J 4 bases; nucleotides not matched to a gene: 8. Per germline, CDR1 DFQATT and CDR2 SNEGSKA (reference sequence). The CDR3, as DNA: TGCAGTGCTAGAGATTCATCACAGGGGGTGTACGAGCAGTACTTC. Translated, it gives CSARDSSQGVYEQYF.

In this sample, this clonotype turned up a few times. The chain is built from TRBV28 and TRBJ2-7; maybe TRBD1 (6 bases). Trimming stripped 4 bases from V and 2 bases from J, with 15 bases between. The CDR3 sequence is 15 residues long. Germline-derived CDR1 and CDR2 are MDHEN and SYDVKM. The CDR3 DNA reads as TGTGCCAGCAGTTCTGATACAGGGCCGCCCTACGAGCAGTACTTC. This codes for CASSSDTGPPYEQYF.

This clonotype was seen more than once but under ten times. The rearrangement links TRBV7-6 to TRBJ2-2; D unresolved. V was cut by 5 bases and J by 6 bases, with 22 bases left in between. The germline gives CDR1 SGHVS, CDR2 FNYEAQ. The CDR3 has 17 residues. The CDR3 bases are TGTGCCAGCAGCCGTTATGCCTTCGCCGGTTCTGCCGGGGAGCTGTTTTTT. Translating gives CASSRYAFAGSAGELFF.